This TCR beta chain was documented in a study of CD8+ T cells in alopecia areata. Overall study: Each of the treated patients was given oral tofacitinib, 5 to 10 mg twice daily, for moderate-to-severe alopecia areata.

This clone has a handful of counts. Its antigen is as yet unknown. Specified treatment: oral pan-JAK inhibitor, 5-10 mg twice daily. Broader study findings: With patients, TCR sharing proved less clear than in mice, a difference possibly related to HLA. Scalp samples also yield sequences from resident alphabeta T cells of normal skin. Association of baseline CD8+ expansion with response is uncertain owing to one nonresponder.

Following RNA extraction, reverse transcription yielded cDNA that acted as the sequencing template. Generated by immunoSEQ multiplex PCR, the TCRdb table keeps only in-frame clones and is missing some. The sample lists about 76,000 clones, approximately 28% occurring once. The CDR3 runs 14 residues. Per germline, CDR1 MNHEY and CDR2 SMNVEV (reference sequence). The V and J ends lost 5 bases and 5 bases respectively, with 15 bases between them. The sample was CD8+ T cells sorted from blood, taken at week 4, from a patient treated with tofacitinib. This chain links TRBV27 with TRBJ1-1; D is uncertain. This sequence originates from a human donor with alopecia areata. The CDR3 region has the DNA TGTGCCAGCAGTCCCCGGAGTGGAGCGACTGAAGCTTTCTTT. It specifies CASSPRSGATEAFF.